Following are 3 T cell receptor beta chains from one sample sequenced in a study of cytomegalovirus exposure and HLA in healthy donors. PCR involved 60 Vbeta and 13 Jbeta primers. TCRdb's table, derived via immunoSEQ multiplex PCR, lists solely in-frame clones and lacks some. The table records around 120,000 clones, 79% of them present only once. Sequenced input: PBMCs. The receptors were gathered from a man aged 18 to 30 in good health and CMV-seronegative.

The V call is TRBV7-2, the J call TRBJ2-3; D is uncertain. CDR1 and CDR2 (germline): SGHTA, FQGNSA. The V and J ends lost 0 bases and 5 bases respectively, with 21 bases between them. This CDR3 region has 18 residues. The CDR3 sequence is CASSLAQSRIGTQDTQYF. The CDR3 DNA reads TGTGCCAGCAGCTTAGCACAGTCCCGGATAGGCACTCAAGATACGCAGTATTTT. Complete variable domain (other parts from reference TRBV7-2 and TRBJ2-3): GAGVSQSPSNKVTEKGKDVELRCDPISGHTALYWYRQSLGQGLEFLIYFQGNSAPDKSGLPSDRFSAERTGGSVSTLTIQRTQQEDSAVYLCASSLAQSRIGTQDTQYFGPGTRLTVL.

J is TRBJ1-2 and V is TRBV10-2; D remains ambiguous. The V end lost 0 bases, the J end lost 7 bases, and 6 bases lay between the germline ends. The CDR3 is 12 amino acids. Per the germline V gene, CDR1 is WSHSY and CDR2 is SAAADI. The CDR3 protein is CASSESPGGYTF. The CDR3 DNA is TGCGCCAGCAGTGAGTCCCCCGGTGGCTACACCTTC.

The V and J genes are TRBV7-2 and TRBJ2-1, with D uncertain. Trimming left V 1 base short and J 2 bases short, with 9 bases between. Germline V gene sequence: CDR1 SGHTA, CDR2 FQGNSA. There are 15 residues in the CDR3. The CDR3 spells CASSLVSAAYNEQFF. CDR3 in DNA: TGTGCCAGCAGCTTAGTGTCCGCGGCCTACAATGAGCAGTTCTTC.